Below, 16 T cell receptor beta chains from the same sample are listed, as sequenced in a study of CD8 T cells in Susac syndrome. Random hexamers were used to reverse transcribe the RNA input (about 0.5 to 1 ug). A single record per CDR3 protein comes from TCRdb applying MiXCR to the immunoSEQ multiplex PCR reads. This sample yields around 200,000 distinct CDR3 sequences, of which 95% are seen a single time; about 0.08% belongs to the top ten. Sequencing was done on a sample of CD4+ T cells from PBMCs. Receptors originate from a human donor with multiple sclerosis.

DNA of the CDR3: TGTGCCAGCAGCCCCGGGGACGGGGGGACCCAGCAGTTCTTC. As protein: CASSPGDGGTQQFF. The V and J genes are TRBV11-2 and TRBJ2-1, with 7 positions matching TRBD2. Per the germline V gene, CDR1 is SGHAT and CDR2 is FQNNGV. V was clipped by 5 bases and J by 11 bases; unmatched bases: 12. The CDR3 has 14 amino acids.

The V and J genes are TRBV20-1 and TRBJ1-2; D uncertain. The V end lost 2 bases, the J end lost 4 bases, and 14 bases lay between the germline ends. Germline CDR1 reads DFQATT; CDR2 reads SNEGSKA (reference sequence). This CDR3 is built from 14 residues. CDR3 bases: TGCAGTGCTAGAACCGTCCCCATTGGCTATGGCTACACCTTC. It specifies CSARTVPIGYGYTF.

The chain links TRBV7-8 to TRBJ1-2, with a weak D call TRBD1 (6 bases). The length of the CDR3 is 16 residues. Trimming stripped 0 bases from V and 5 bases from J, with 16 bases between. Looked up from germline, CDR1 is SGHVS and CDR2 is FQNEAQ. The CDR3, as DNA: TGTGCCAGCAGCTTAGCGGACCCGGGGGCAGGGTATGGCTACACCTTC. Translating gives CASSLADPGAGYGYTF. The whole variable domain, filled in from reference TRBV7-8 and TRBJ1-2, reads GAGVSQSPRYKVAKRGQDVALRCDPISGHVSLFWYQQALGQGPEFLTYFQNEAQLDKSGLPSDRFFAERPEGSVSTLKIQRTQQEDSAVYLCASSLADPGAGYGYTFGSGTRLTVV.

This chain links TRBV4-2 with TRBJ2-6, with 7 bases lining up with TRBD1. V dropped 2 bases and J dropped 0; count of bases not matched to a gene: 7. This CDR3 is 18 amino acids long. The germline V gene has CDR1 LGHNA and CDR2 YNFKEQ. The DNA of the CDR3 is TGTGCCAGCAGCCAATCGGACAGGTCGAGCTCTGGGGCCAACGTCCTGACTTTC. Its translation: CASSQSDRSSSGANVLTF.

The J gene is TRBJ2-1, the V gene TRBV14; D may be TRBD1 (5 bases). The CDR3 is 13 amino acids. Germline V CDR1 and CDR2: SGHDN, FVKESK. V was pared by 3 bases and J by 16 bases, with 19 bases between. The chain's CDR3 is CASSQLRNQGFFF. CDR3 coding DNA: TGTGCCAGCAGCCAGCTCAGGAACCAGGGTTTCTTCTTC.

CDR3 protein: CASSQDRGLGANVLTF. DNA for the CDR3: TGTGCCAGCAGCCAAGACAGGGGGTTAGGGGCCAACGTCCTGACTTTC. The chain is built from TRBV3-1 and TRBJ2-6, with 7 bases that match TRBD1. The CDR3 has 16 residues. CDR1 is LGHDT and CDR2 is YNNKEL in the germline V gene (reference sequence). Trimming cost V 0 bases and J 4 bases; bases outside gene matches: 3. The full variable domain, its missing parts supplied by reference TRBV3-1 and TRBJ2-6, is DTAVSQTPKYLVTQMGNDKSIKCEQNLGHDTMYWYKQDSKKFLKIMFSYNNKELIINETVPNRFSPKSPDKAHLNLHINSLELGDSAVYFCASSQDRGLGANVLTFGAGSRLTVL.

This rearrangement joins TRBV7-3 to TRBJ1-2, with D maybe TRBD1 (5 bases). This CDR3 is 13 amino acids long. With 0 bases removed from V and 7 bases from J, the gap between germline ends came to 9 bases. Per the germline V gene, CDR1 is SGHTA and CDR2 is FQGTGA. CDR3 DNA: TGTGCCAGCAGCTTAACAGGGGTCGCTGGCTACACCTTC. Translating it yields CASSLTGVAGYTF.

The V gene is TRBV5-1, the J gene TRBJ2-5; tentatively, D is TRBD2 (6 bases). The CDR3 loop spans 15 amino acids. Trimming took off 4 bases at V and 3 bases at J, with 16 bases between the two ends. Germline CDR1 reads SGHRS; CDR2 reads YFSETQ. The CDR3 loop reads CASSTRTRREETQYF. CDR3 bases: TGCGCCAGCAGCACCCGAACGAGGAGGGAAGAGACCCAGTACTTC. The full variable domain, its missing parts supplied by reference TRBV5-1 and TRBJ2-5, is KAGVTQTPRYLIKTRGQQVTLSCSPISGHRSVSWYQQTPGQGLQFLFEYFSETQRNKGNFPGRFSGRQFSNSRSEMNVSTLELGDSALYLCASSTRTRREETQYFGPGTRLLVL.

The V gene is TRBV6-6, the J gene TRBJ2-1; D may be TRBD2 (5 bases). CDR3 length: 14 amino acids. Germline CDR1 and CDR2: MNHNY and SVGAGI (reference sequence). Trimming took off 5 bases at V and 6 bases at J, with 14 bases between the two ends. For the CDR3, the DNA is TGTGCCAGCAGTCGAGAGGGATGGGCCAATGAGCAGTTCTTC. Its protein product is CASSREGWANEQFF.

The chain's CDR3 is CRLGRNTEAFF. The CDR3 bases are TGCAGGTTGGGGCGGAACACTGAAGCTTTCTTT. The chain recombines TRBV20-1 with TRBJ1-1; possible D gene TRBD1, 5 bases. In germline, CDR1 is DFQATT, CDR2 SNEGSKA (reference sequence). The CDR3 is 11 amino acids.

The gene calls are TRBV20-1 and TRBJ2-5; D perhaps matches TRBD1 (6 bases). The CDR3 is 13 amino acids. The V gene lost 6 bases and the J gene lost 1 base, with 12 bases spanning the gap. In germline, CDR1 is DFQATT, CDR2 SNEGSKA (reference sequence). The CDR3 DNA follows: TGCAGTGCCAAGCAGGGGTTCCAAGAGACCCAGTACTTC. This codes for CSAKQGFQETQYF.

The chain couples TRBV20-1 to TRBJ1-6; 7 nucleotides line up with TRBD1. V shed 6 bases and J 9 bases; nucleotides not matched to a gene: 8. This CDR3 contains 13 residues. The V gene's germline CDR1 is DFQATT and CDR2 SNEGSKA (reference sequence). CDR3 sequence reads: CSAQDRTRSPLHF. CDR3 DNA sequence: TGCAGTGCGCAGGACAGGACGCGTTCACCCCTCCACTTT.

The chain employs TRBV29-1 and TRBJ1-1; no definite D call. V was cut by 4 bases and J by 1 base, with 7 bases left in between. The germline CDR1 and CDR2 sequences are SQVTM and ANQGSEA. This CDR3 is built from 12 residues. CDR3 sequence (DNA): TGCAGCGTTGTGGCGGCGAACACTGAAGCTTTCTTT. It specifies CSVVAANTEAFF.

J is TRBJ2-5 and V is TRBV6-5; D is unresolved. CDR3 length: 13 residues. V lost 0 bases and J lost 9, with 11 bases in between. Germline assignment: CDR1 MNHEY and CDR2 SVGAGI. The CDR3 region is CASSYSPRQAQYF. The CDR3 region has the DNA TGTGCCAGCAGTTACTCCCCCCGGCAGGCCCAGTACTTC.

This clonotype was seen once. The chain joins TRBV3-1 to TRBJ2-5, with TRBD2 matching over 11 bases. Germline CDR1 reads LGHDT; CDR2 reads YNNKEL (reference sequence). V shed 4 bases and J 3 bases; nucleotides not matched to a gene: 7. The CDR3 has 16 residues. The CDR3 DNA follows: TGTGCCAGCAGCCCAGGTTCACTAGCGGGGGAAGAGACCCAGTACTTC. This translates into CASSPGSLAGEETQYF.

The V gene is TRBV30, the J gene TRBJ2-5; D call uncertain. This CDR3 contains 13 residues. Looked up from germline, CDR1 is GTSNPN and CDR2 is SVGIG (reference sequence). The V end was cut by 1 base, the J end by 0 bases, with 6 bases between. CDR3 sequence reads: CAWSAAYQETQYF. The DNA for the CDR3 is TGTGCCTGGAGTGCGGCATACCAAGAGACCCAGTACTTC.